This T cell receptor beta chain was found in a study of regulatory T cells in long-lasting Graves disease. General study results and limits: The researchers studied only peripheral blood, not thyroid tissue.

TCR beta libraries were built with iRepertoire HTBI primers and Arm-PCR of CDR3 regions. MiXCR was run by TCRdb on the multiplex PCR reads, yielding one entry per CDR3 protein. Of around 460,000 distinct CDR3 sequences listed, around 15% are singletons. This clonotype has ten or more counts. Antigen: not known. Regarding time point: newly diagnosed GD, antithyroid drugs for less than 3 months. With RNA extracted from PBMCs as input, the TCR library was made. The same data also went into a second study, on T cells in Graves' hyperthyroidism and ophthalmopathy.

The receptor's source is a woman in her forties or fifties with Graves disease. Sample: peripheral blood mononuclear cells (PBMCs), taken at new diagnosis, from a patient treated with antithyroid drugs.

CDR3 nucleotide sequence: TGTGCCAGCAAAAGAGAAGGGGGATATGGCTACGAGCAGTACTTC. Its translation is CASKREGGYGYEQYF. The chain has TRBV27 and TRBJ2-7; weak D call: TRBD1 (6 bases). Germline loops: CDR1 MNHEY, CDR2 SMNVEV (reference sequence). The CDR3 covers 15 residues. The V end was cut by 7 bases, the J end by 3 bases, with 19 bases between.